What follows are 19 T cell receptor beta chains derived from one specimen sequenced in a study of beta chain features in type 1 diabetes. The study reverse transcribed the entire isolated RNA, so it sequenced expressed TCRB transcripts. Generated by immunoSEQ multiplex PCR, the TCRdb table keeps only in-frame clones and is missing some. This sample carries 130,000 or so clones, 9.7% of them seen once, and the ten largest clones take 0.55% to 0.75%. Sequencing used central memory CD4+ T cells from blood. All receptors come from a woman aged 40 to 50 in good health.

The table lists this clone with a few counts. The V call is TRBV29-1, the J call TRBJ2-5; 10 nucleotides match TRBD1. CDR3 size: 15 residues. V gave up 7 bases and J gave up 1 base; unmatched junction bases: 9. In germline, CDR1 is SQVTM, CDR2 ANQGSEA. The CDR3, as DNA: TGCAGCGCTAGACAGGGGGCAGGGAGCCAAGAGACCCAGTACTTC. Translating it yields CSARQGAGSQETQYF.

The J gene is TRBJ1-2, the V gene TRBV18; maybe TRBD1 (5 bases). Between the trimmed V and J ends, which lost 3 bases and 5 bases, there was a span of 13 bases. The CDR3 extends over 14 amino acids. Germline V gene data show CDR1 as KGHSH and CDR2 as LQKENI. The DNA for the CDR3 is TGTGCCAGCTCACCCCCCGACAGCCTTTATGGCTACACCTTC. This translates into CASSPPDSLYGYTF.

This clone was seen ten or more times. In DNA form, the CDR3 reads TGCAGCGGTGGACTAGCGGGGGGCGGTTCTTCAAATGAGCAGTTCTTC. It is translated as CSGGLAGGGSSNEQFF. This chain joins TRBV29-1 and TRBJ2-1, with 14 positions matching TRBD2. From germline, CDR1 is SQVTM and CDR2 ANQGSEA. After removal of 7 bases from V and 7 bases from J, the junction contained 12 bases not matched to a gene. The CDR3 totals 16 residues.

The V gene is TRBV2, the J gene TRBJ1-2; D uncertain. With 1 base removed from V and 6 bases from J, the gap between germline ends came to 15 bases. The CDR3 runs 15 residues. Germline-derived CDR1 and CDR2 are SNHLY and FYNNEI. CDR3 sequence (DNA): TGTGCCAGCAGTGAAGAGCTGTCCTTTTTCAATGGCTACACCTTC. Translating it yields CASSEELSFFNGYTF.

The V gene is TRBV7-9, the J gene TRBJ1-5; 10 bases agree with TRBD1. There are 16 residues in the CDR3. CDR1 and CDR2 (germline): SEHNR, FQNEAQ (reference sequence). With 5 bases clipped from V and 3 bases from J, the junction kept 7 bases outside the gene matches. CDR3 bases: TGTGCCAGCAGCCCGGGACAGGGGAACTACAATCAGCCCCAGCATTTT. It encodes CASSPGQGNYNQPQHF.

In this sample, this clone turned up a few times. The chain links TRBV2 to TRBJ2-5; 8 bases are shared with TRBD1. Germline values: CDR1 SNHLY, CDR2 FYNNEI. The CDR3 runs 14 residues. V was clipped by 7 bases and J by 4 bases; unmatched bases: 8. The CDR3 DNA reads as TGTGCCAGCAATCAGGGGGCCTTATCAGAGACCCAGTACTTC. Translating it yields CASNQGALSETQYF.

The rearrangement uses TRBV20-1 and TRBJ1-2; D may be TRBD1 (6 bases). In germline, CDR1 is DFQATT, CDR2 SNEGSKA (reference sequence). Trimming left V 4 bases short and J 8 bases short, with 8 bases between. The CDR3 has 10 residues. The CDR3 coding sequence is TGCAGTGCTAAGACAGGCGGCTACACCTTC. Translated: CSAKTGGYTF.

This clone showed up just a few times. The gene calls are TRBV16 and TRBJ1-2; D is perhaps TRBD1 (6 bases). This CDR3 is 14 amino acids long. V lost 0 bases to trimming and J lost 2 bases, with 7 bases between them. The germline CDR1 and CDR2 sequences are KGHSY and FQNENV. The CDR3 bases are TGTGCCAGCAGCCAATCGGACAGAAACTATGGCTACACCTTC. Encoded protein: CASSQSDRNYGYTF.

This sequence joins TRBV7-2 and TRBJ1-5; 9 bases are a match to TRBD1. The CDR3 covers 13 residues. Germline lookup yields CDR1 SGHTA and CDR2 FQGNSA. Unmatched junction bases numbered 4, after V lost 4 bases and J lost 9 bases. For the CDR3, the DNA is TGTGCCAGCAGCTCGACAGGGGGAGGGCCCCAGCATTTT. Translation: CASSSTGGGPQHF.

This clone has a handful of counts. This chain uses TRBV5-1 with TRBJ2-3; 7 positions agree with TRBD1. Germline CDR1 SGHRS, CDR2 YFSETQ. Unmatched junction bases numbered 18, after V lost 6 bases and J lost 2 bases. CDR3 length equals 18 residues. The chain's CDR3 is CASTVAPSGTAYTDTQYF. In DNA form, the CDR3 reads TGCGCCAGCACCGTGGCTCCGTCCGGGACAGCTTACACAGATACGCAGTATTTT.

This clone appeared a few times. This chain's CDR3 is CASSTHRGRSTEAFF. The CDR3 nucleotides read TGTGCCAGCAGCACCCACAGGGGTCGAAGCACTGAAGCTTTCTTT. The chain uses TRBV11-3 and TRBJ1-1, with 7 bases fitting TRBD1. CDR1 is SGHNT, CDR2 YENEEA, per germline. J was trimmed by 4 bases and V by 5 bases; bases with no gene match: 10. The length of the CDR3 is 15 residues.

V gene TRBV5-1 combines with J gene TRBJ2-3; the D gene is possibly TRBD1 (6 bases). Germline V gene data show CDR1 as SGHRS and CDR2 as YFSETQ. The length of the CDR3 is 17 residues. Between the trimmed V and J ends, which lost 1 base and 2 bases, there was a span of 17 bases. The CDR3 reads CASSLTGQRWSTDTQYF. The CDR3 DNA is TGCGCCAGCAGCTTGACAGGACAGCGGTGGTCCACAGATACGCAGTATTTT.

This clone was counted a few times. The sample carries other DNA sequences with the same CDR3. The V gene is TRBV11-3, the J gene TRBJ1-6, with D perhaps TRBD1 (5 bases). CDR3 size: 13 residues. V shed 4 bases and J shed 7 bases, with 8 bases lying between them. Germline V CDR1 and CDR2: SGHNT, YENEEA. Here the CDR3 DNA reads TGTGCCAGCAGCTCCGGACAAAATTCACCCCTCCACTTT. Its translation is CASSSGQNSPLHF.

This clone appeared a few times. The gene calls are TRBV11-2 and TRBJ1-2; 9 bases are shared with TRBD1. This CDR3 spans 14 amino acids. The ends lost 5 bases at V and 3 bases at J; junction bases unmatched: 4. Germline loops: CDR1 SGHAT, CDR2 FQNNGV. CDR3 sequence (DNA): TGTGCCAGCAGCGGACAGGGGTGGGACTATGGCTACACCTTC. This translates into CASSGQGWDYGYTF.

The J gene is TRBJ2-4, the V gene TRBV18; 7 nucleotides match TRBD2. CDR3 length equals 14 residues. Germline V gene lookup returns CDR1 KGHSH and CDR2 LQKENI. After removal of 0 bases from V and 7 bases from J, the junction contained 3 bases not matched to a gene. The CDR3 sequence is CASSPPLASNIQYF. As DNA, the CDR3 is TGTGCCAGCTCACCACCACTAGCGTCTAACATTCAGTACTTC.

This clone was observed a few times. The chain has TRBV9 and TRBJ1-1; D is possibly TRBD1 (6 bases). CDR3 length: 15 amino acids. Germline-derived CDR1 and CDR2 are SGDLS and YYNGEE. Trimming removed 6 bases at V and 6 bases at J, with 21 bases between. CDR3 in DNA: TGTGCCAGCACCAAGGTAGGGGGTCAGGGTGCTGAAGCTTTCTTT. Amino acid sequence: CASTKVGGQGAEAFF. The whole variable domain, remainder taken from reference TRBV9 and TRBJ1-1, is DSGVTQTPKHLITATGQRVTLRCSPRSGDLSVYWYQQSLDQGLQFLIQYYNGEERAKGNILERFSAQQFPDLHSELNLSSLELGDSALYFCASTKVGGQGAEAFFGQGTRLTVV.

This rearrangement joins TRBV9 to TRBJ2-3; TRBD2 aligns across 9 bases. This CDR3 contains 16 residues. The V gene end was trimmed by 3 bases and the J gene end by 2 bases; junction bases not matched to a gene: 7. From germline, CDR1 is SGDLS and CDR2 YYNGEE. The CDR3 region is CASSAQRGAVTDTQYF. The CDR3 nucleotides read TGTGCCAGCAGCGCCCAGCGGGGGGCGGTCACAGATACGCAGTATTTT. Combining the CDR3 with reference TRBV9 and TRBJ2-3 gives the whole variable domain DSGVTQTPKHLITATGQRVTLRCSPRSGDLSVYWYQQSLDQGLQFLIQYYNGEERAKGNILERFSAQQFPDLHSELNLSSLELGDSALYFCASSAQRGAVTDTQYFGPGTRLTVL.

The chain carries TRBV10-3 and TRBJ1-6; D perhaps matches TRBD1 (6 bases). The ends were cut back, 4 bases at V and 7 bases at J, with 11 bases in the middle. The CDR3 has 14 amino acids. Germline V gene sequence: CDR1 ENHRY, CDR2 SYGVKD. CDR3 region: CAISVSTGNSPLHF. The CDR3 nucleotides read TGTGCCATCAGTGTCTCGACAGGCAATTCACCCCTCCACTTT.

This clone was seen only a few times. The chain uses TRBV7-6 and TRBJ1-2; no reliable D call. The CDR3 contains 13 residues. CDR1 is SGHVS and CDR2 is FNYEAQ in the germline V gene. V gave up 5 bases and J gave up 3 bases, with 10 bases separating them. CDR3 sequence reads: CASSPYLDYGYTF. CDR3 nucleotides: TGTGCCAGCAGCCCATACCTAGACTATGGCTACACCTTC.